A single sample is the source of the 19 T cell receptor beta chains below, sequenced in a study of cytomegalovirus exposure and HLA in healthy donors. 60 Vbeta and 13 Jbeta primers were used in PCR. Profiling relied on immunoSEQ multiplex PCR, and the TCRdb table lists in-frame clones only, not all of them. The table records approximately 140,000 clones, under 75% of them present only once. Specimen: PBMCs. The source is a woman aged 60-75 years in good health and CMV-seropositive.

This clone appeared a few times. This chain links TRBV30 with TRBJ2-7; tentative D call: TRBD2 (5 bases). This CDR3 is 13 amino acids long. V lost 4 bases and J lost 5, with 15 bases in between. Germline-derived CDR1 and CDR2 are GTSNPN and SVGIG (reference sequence). For the CDR3, the DNA is TGTGCCTGGAATCGCCAGGACGGGGACGAGCAGTACTTC. The encoded protein is CAWNRQDGDEQYF.

The gene calls are TRBV7-8 and TRBJ2-2; TRBD2 agrees at 7 bases. Germline lookup yields CDR1 SGHVS and CDR2 FQNEAQ. Trimming removed 5 bases from V and 7 bases from J; junction bases left unmatched: 19. The CDR3 is 18 amino acids. CDR3: CASSPRSGEGPGGGELFF. The DNA for the CDR3 is TGTGCCAGCAGCCCGCGGTCGGGGGAGGGCCCCGGGGGCGGGGAGCTGTTTTTT.

The chain joins TRBV10-2 to TRBJ1-1, with unresolved D. The V end lost 7 bases, the J end lost 3 bases, and 9 bases lay between the germline ends. The CDR3 spans 12 residues. Germline loops: CDR1 WSHSY, CDR2 SAAADI. CDR3 in amino acids: CASKERHTEAFF. CDR3 bases: TGCGCCAGCAAGGAGCGGCACACTGAAGCTTTCTTT.

This sequence joins TRBV20-1 and TRBJ1-2; D is ambiguous. This CDR3 comprises 10 residues. Germline V gives CDR1 DFQATT, CDR2 SNEGSKA (reference sequence). V gave up 4 bases and J gave up 10 bases, with 10 bases separating them. The CDR3: CSATRGNYTF. DNA for the CDR3: TGCAGTGCTACCCGCGGCAACTACACCTTC.

To note about this clone: Other DNA sequences of this sample code for an identical CDR3. The CDR3 sequence is CASSPLGLAGGRPGEQYF. The DNA of the CDR3 is TGCGCCAGCAGCCCCTTAGGGCTAGCGGGAGGCCGGCCAGGGGAGCAGTACTTC. The V call is TRBV4-1, the J call TRBJ2-7; 11 positions agree with TRBD2. This CDR3 comprises 18 residues. Trimming took 4 bases from V and 7 from J; bases not matched to a gene: 18. Germline CDR1 is MGHRA and CDR2 is YSYEKL.

The CDR3 nucleotides read TGTGCTAGTGGTTTAGGGACAGAGACCGGGGAGCTGTTTTTT. It translates to CASGLGTETGELFF. The rearrangement joins TRBV12-5 to TRBJ2-2; 7 bases map to TRBD1. The CDR3 extends over 14 amino acids. The junction had 3 bases not matched to a gene; V was cut back by 3 bases and J by 5 bases. From germline, CDR1 is LGHNT and CDR2 FRNRAP.

This clone was detected only a few times. The chain has TRBV5-1 and TRBJ2-7; 7 bases are shared with TRBD2. Germline values: CDR1 SGHRS, CDR2 YFSETQ. V was pared by 9 bases and J by 3 bases, with 9 bases of the junction left unmatched. This CDR3 comprises 13 residues. Written as DNA, the CDR3 is TGCGCCACCCGGGACTATTCAGACTACGAGCAGTACTTC. Protein: CATRDYSDYEQYF.

This sequence joins TRBV5-1 and TRBJ2-7; 10 nucleotides line up with TRBD2. Germline CDR1 reads SGHRS; CDR2 reads YFSETQ. Trimming at V came to 6 bases and at J to 6 bases, leaving 9 bases not matched to a gene. The CDR3 contains 14 residues. CDR3 in DNA: TGCGCCAGCAAACCCGCAGCGGGAGGGATCGAGCAGTACTTC. Amino acid sequence: CASKPAAGGIEQYF.

In this sample, this clone turned up a few times. This chain uses TRBV13 with TRBJ2-7; 11 positions match TRBD2. Germline-derived CDR1 and CDR2 are PRHDT and FYEKMQ (reference sequence). V shed 5 bases, J shed 7 bases, and the junction held 4 bases outside the gene matches. The CDR3 contains 13 residues. CDR3 in DNA: TGTGCCAGCAGCCCTAGCGGGAGGCCTGAGCAGTACTTC. Protein product: CASSPSGRPEQYF.

The V call is TRBV7-2, the J call TRBJ1-2; tentatively, D is TRBD1 (6 bases). V was pared by 6 bases and J by 8 bases, with 19 bases between. CDR1 is SGHTA and CDR2 is FQGNSA in the germline V gene. There are 14 residues in the CDR3. The CDR3 protein is CASRTTGPRGGYTF. In DNA form, the CDR3 reads TGTGCCAGCAGAACGACCGGGCCCAGGGGCGGCTACACCTTC. Combining the CDR3 with reference TRBV7-2 and TRBJ1-2 gives the whole variable domain GAGVSQSPSNKVTEKGKDVELRCDPISGHTALYWYRQSLGQGLEFLIYFQGNSAPDKSGLPSDRFSAERTGGSVSTLTIQRTQQEDSAVYLCASRTTGPRGGYTFGSGTRLTVV.

The rearrangement uses TRBV7-8 and TRBJ2-3, with D hard to call. The CDR3 has 12 amino acids. Germline CDR1 reads SGHVS; CDR2 reads FQNEAQ. Trimming removed 5 bases from V and 3 bases from J, with 6 bases in between. In nucleotides, the CDR3 is TGTGCCAGCAGCCGGCGGACAGATACGCAGTATTTT. As protein: CASSRRTDTQYF. Using reference TRBV7-8 and TRBJ2-3 for the parts outside the CDR3, the full variable domain is GAGVSQSPRYKVAKRGQDVALRCDPISGHVSLFWYQQALGQGPEFLTYFQNEAQLDKSGLPSDRFFAERPEGSVSTLKIQRTQQEDSAVYLCASSRRTDTQYFGPGTRLTVL.

The chain is built from TRBV27 and TRBJ2-7; no reliable D call. Germline V lookup: CDR1 MNHEY, CDR2 SMNVEV (reference sequence). The length of the CDR3 is 13 residues. The V gene lost 3 bases and the J gene lost 2 bases, with 8 bases spanning the gap. CDR3 protein: CASSLAGTYEQYF. DNA for the CDR3: TGTGCCAGCAGTTTGGCAGGAACCTACGAGCAGTACTTC.

The chain couples TRBV18 to TRBJ1-2, with 8 bases lining up with TRBD1. The CDR3 runs to 14 residues. The germline gives CDR1 KGHSH, CDR2 LQKENI. V lost 3 bases, J lost 8 bases, and 8 bases stayed unmatched. For the CDR3, the DNA is TGTGCCAGCTCACCCCAGGGGGCCACTGGAGGCTACACCTTC. Residues: CASSPQGATGGYTF.

This clone showed up just a few times. V and J are TRBV7-9 and TRBJ2-1; 7 bases fit TRBD2. The CDR3 spans 17 residues. Germline CDR1 SEHNR, CDR2 FQNEAQ (reference sequence). V lost 1 base and J lost 4; bases outside the gene matches: 10. In nucleotides, the CDR3 is TGTGCCAGCAGCTTAGTGGCGGGAGAGGGTGCGTACAATGAGCAGTTCTTC. Its translation: CASSLVAGEGAYNEQFF.

The chain joins TRBV11-2 to TRBJ2-5, with 9 nucleotides matching TRBD2. The V gene's germline CDR1 is SGHAT and CDR2 FQNNGV. There are 16 residues in the CDR3. With 5 bases clipped from V and 2 bases from J, the junction kept 9 bases outside the gene matches. The CDR3 loop reads CASSPRLAEPQETQYF. CDR3 coding DNA: TGTGCCAGCAGCCCAAGACTAGCGGAACCTCAAGAGACCCAGTACTTC.

The rearrangement links TRBV5-5 to TRBJ2-7; 8 bases align to TRBD1. CDR3 length equals 17 residues. Germline CDR1 SGHKS, CDR2 YYEKEE (reference sequence). V shed 1 base, J shed 0 bases, and the junction held 9 bases outside the gene matches. This CDR3 is CASSLSSPGGRSYEQYF. The CDR3 coding sequence is TGTGCCAGCAGCTTGTCCTCCCCAGGGGGCCGCTCCTACGAGCAGTACTTC.

This chain joins TRBV7-2 and TRBJ2-1; TRBD2 matches 11 bases. Trimming at V came to 8 bases and at J to 0 bases, leaving 15 bases not matched to a gene. CDR1 SGHTA and CDR2 FQGNSA come from the germline V gene. The CDR3 contains 19 residues. The CDR3 protein is CASAQPGGTSGASYNEQFF. CDR3 nucleotide sequence: TGTGCCAGCGCGCAGCCAGGGGGGACTAGCGGTGCCTCCTACAATGAGCAGTTCTTC.

The rearrangement joins TRBV6-5 to TRBJ2-7; 12 positions match TRBD2. V was clipped by 6 bases and J by 3 bases; unmatched bases: 6. This CDR3 has 15 residues. Germline lookup yields CDR1 MNHEY and CDR2 SVGAGI. CDR3 coding DNA: TGTGCCAGCAGCCTGACTAGCGGGAGTATCTACGAGCAGTACTTC. Amino acids: CASSLTSGSIYEQYF.

The chain uses TRBV7-2 and TRBJ2-7, with TRBD2 matching over 8 bases. CDR1 and CDR2 from the germline V gene are SGHTA and FQGNSA. The CDR3 runs 14 residues. V lost 2 bases and J lost 3; bases outside the gene matches: 3. The CDR3 bases are TGTGCCAGCAGCTTACCTAGCGGGCTCTACGAGCAGTACTTC. Translated: CASSLPSGLYEQYF.